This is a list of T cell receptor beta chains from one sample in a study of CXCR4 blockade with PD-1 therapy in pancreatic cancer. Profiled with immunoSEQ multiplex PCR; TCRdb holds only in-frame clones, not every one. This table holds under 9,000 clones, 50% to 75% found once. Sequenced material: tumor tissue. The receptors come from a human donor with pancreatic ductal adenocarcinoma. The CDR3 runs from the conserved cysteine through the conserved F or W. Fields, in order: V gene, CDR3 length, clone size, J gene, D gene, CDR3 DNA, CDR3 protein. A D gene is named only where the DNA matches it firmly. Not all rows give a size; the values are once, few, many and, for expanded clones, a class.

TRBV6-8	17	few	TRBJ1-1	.	TGTGCCAGCAGTTACACCATGGTCTGGTCGGCAAACACTGAAGCTTTCTTT	CASSYTMVWSANTEAFF
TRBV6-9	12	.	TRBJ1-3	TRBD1	TGTGCCAGCAGCACGACAGGGAACACCATATATTTT	CASSTTGNTIYF
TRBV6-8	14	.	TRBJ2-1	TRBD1	TGTGCCACTTCAAACAGGGGCCCTTGGGATGAGCAGTTCTTC	CATSNRGPWDEQFF
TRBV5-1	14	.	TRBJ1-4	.	TGCGCCAGCAGCTTGAGTTATGATGGGGAAAAACTGTTTTTT	CASSLSYDGEKLFF
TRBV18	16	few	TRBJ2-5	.	TGTGCCAGCTCACCACCTTCCGGGGCCTCCCAAGAGACCCAGTACTTC	CASSPPSGASQETQYF
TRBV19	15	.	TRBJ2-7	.	TGTGCCAGTAGTCTACAGCCTTTTAGGGTGGGGGAGCAGTACTTC	CASSLQPFRVGEQYF
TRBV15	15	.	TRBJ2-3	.	TGTGCCACCAGCAGAACGCGAGGATTCACAGATACGCAGTATTTT	CATSRTRGFTDTQYF
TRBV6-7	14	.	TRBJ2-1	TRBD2	TGTGCCAGCAGCCGTCGGGGGGGCTCCGATGAGCAGTTCTTC	CASSRRGGSDEQFF
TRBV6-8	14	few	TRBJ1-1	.	TGTGCCAGCAGTTCCTGGTGGCAGGGCACTGAAGCTTTCTTT	CASSSWWQGTEAFF
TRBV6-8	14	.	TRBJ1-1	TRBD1	TGTGCCAGCAGTTCCGGGACAGGGGGGTTTGAAGCTTTCTTT	CASSSGTGGFEAFF
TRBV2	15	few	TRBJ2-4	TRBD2	TGTGCCAGCAGTTCTAGCGGGGCCCTCAAAAACATTCAGTACTTC	CASSSSGALKNIQYF
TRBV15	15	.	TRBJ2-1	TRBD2	TGTGCCACCAGTGGGACTAGCGAACACTACAATGAGCAGTTCTTC	CATSGTSEHYNEQFF
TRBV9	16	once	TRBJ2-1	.	TGTGCCAGCAGCTCAAACACCGAAAGCGGCTACAATGAGCAGTTCTTC	CASSSNTESGYNEQFF
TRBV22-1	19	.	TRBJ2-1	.	TGTGCCACCAGTGACAGAACCGGGACTAGCGGGAGTCTCTACAATGAGCAGTTCTTC	CATSDRTGTSGSLYNEQFF
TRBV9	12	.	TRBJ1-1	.	TGTGCCATCGGTCCCTGGAGCACTGAAGCTTTCTTT	CAIGPWSTEAFF
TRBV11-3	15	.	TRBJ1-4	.	TGTGCCAGCACCACCTTTGGGTCTCAAAGGGAAAAACTGTTTTTT	CASTTFGSQREKLFF
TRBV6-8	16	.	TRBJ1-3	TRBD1	TGTGCCATCAGTTCGGGGGACAGGATCTCTGGAAACACCATATATTTT	CAISSGDRISGNTIYF
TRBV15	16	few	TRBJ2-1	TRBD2	TGTGCCACCAGCAGAGGGACTAGCGGGGGGGACAATGAGCAGTTCTTC	CATSRGTSGGDNEQFF
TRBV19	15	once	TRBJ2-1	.	TGTGCCAGTAGTATGTGGAGGGGTCGCTACAATGAGCAGTTCTTC	CASSMWRGRYNEQFF
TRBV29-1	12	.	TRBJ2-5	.	TGCAGCGCTCAGGAGTTCCAAGAGACCCAGTACTTC	CSAQEFQETQYF
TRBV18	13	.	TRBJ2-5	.	TGTGCCAGCTCAACACAGCCGCAAGAGACCCAGTACTTC	CASSTQPQETQYF
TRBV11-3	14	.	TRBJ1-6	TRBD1	TGTGCCAGCAGCACCGGGACAGGGAATTCACCCCTCCACTTT	CASSTGTGNSPLHF
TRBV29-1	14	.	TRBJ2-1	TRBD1	TGCAGCGTTGGATATAGGGGGCTAGGTAATGAGCAGTTCTTC	CSVGYRGLGNEQFF